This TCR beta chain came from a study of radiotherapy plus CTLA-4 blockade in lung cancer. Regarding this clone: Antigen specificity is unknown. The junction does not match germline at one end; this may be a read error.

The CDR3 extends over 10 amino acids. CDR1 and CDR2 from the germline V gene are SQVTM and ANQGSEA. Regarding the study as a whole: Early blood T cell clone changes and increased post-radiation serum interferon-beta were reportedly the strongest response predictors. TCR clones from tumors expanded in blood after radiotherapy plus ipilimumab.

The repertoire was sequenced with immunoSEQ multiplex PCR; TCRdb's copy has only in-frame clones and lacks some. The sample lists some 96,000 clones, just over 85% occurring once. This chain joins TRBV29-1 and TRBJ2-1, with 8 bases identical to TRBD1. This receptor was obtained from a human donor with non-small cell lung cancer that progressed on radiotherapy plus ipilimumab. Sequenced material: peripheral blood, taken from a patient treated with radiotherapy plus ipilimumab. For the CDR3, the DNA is TGCAGCGTTCCCTGGGACAGGCCCCTCTTC. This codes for CSVPWDRPLF.